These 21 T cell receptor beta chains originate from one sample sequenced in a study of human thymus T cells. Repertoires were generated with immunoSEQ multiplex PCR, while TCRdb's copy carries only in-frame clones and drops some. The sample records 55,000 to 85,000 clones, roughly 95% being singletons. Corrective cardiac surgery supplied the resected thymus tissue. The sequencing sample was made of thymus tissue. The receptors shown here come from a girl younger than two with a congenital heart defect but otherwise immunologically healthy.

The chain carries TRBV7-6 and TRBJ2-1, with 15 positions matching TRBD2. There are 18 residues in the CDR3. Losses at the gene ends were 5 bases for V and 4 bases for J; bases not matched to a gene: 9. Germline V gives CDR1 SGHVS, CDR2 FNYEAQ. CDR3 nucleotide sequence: TGTGCCAGCAGCGCCCGAGGACTAGCGGGAGGGGGTTACAATGAGCAGTTCTTC. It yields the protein CASSARGLAGGGYNEQFF.

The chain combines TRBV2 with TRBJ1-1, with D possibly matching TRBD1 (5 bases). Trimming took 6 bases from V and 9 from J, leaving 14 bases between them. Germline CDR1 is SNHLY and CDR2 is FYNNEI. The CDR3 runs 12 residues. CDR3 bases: TGTGCCAGCAGGGGGGACGGGGAGAAAGCTTTCTTT. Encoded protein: CASRGDGEKAFF.

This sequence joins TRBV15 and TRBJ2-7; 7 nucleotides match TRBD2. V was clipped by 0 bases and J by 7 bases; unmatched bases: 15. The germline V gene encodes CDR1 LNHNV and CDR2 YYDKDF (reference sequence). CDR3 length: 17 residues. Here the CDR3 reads CATSREAEERDLGEQYF. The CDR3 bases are TGTGCCACCAGCAGAGAGGCAGAGGAGCGGGACCTTGGGGAGCAGTACTTC.

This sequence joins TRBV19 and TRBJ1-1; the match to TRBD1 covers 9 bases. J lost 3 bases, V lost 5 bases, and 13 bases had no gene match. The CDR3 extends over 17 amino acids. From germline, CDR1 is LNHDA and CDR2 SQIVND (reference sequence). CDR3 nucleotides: TGTGCCAGTAGTGCCCGGACAGGGGCTTTAATGGACACTGAAGCTTTCTTT. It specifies CASSARTGALMDTEAFF.

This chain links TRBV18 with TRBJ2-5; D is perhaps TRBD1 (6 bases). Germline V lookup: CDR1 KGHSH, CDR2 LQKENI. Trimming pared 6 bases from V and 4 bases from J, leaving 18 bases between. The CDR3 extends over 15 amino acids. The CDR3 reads CASSLPRGLGETQYF. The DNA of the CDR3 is TGTGCCAGCTCCCTCCCGAGGGGGTTGGGAGAGACCCAGTACTTC.

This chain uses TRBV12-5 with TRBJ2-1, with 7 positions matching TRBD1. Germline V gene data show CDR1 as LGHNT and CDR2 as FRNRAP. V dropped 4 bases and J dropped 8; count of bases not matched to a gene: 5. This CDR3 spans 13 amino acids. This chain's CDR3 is CASGSRQGDEQFF. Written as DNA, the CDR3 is TGTGCTAGTGGTTCCCGCCAGGGGGATGAGCAGTTCTTC.

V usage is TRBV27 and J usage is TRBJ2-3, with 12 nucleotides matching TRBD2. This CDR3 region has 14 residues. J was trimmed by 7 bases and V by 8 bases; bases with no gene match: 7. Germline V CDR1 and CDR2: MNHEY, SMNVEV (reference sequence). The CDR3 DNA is TGTGCCAGCTCTAGCGGGAGGGCGGAGAATACGCAGTATTTT. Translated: CASSSGRAENTQYF.

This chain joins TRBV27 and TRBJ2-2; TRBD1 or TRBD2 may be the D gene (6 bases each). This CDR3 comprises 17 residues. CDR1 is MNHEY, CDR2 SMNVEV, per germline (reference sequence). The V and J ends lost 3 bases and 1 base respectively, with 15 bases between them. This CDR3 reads CASSFDDAGQNTGELFF. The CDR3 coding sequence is TGTGCCAGCAGTTTTGATGACGCGGGACAGAACACCGGGGAGCTGTTTTTT.

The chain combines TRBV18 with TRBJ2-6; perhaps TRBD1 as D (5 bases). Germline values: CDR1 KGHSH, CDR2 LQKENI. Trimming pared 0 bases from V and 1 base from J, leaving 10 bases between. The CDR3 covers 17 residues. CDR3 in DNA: TGTGCCAGCTCACCACCAGGGGCAGGATCTGGGGCCAACGTCCTGACTTTC. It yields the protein CASSPPGAGSGANVLTF.

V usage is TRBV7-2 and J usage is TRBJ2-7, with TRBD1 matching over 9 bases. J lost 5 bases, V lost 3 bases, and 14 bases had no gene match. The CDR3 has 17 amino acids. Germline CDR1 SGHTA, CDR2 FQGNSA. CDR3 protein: CASSFQASGTGIHEQYF. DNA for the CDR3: TGTGCCAGCAGCTTCCAAGCTTCCGGGACAGGGATCCACGAGCAGTACTTC.

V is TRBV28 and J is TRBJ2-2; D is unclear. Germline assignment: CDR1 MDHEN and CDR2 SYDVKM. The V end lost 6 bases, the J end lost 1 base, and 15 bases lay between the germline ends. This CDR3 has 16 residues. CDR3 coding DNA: TGTGCCAGCAGAGCCGATGTCCAACTGAACACCGGGGAGCTGTTTTTT. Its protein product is CASRADVQLNTGELFF.

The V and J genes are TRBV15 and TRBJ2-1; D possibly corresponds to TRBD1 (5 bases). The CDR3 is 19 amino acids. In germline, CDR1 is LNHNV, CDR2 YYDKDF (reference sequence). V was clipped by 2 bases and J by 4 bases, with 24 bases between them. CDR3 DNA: TGTGCCACCAGCAGACCCCCAGGGAAGCCTAGAACAGGATACAATGAGCAGTTCTTC. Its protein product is CATSRPPGKPRTGYNEQFF.

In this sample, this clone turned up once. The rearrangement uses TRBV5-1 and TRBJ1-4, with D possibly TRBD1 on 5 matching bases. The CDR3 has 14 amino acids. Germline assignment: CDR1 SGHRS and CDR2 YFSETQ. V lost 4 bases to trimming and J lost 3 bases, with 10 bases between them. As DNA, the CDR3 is TGCGCCAGCAGCCCGGACAAGCCTAATGAAAAACTGTTTTTT. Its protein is CASSPDKPNEKLFF.

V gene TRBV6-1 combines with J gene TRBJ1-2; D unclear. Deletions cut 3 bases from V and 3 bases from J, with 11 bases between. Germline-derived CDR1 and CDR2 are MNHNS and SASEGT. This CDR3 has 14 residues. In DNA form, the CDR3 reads TGTGCCAGCAGTGATCTTGAGGTGGACTATGGCTACACCTTC. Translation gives CASSDLEVDYGYTF.

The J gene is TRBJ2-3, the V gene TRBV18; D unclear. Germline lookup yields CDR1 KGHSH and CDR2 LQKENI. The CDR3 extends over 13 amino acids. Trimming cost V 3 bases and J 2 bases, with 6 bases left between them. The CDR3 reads CASSPANTDTQYF. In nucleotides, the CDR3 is TGTGCCAGCTCACCCGCTAACACAGATACGCAGTATTTT.

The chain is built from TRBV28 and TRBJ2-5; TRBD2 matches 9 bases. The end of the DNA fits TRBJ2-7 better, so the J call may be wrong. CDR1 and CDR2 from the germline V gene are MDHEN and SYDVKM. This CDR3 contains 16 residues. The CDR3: CASSPPGGTSTHEQYF. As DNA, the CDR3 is TGTGCCAGCAGTCCTCCCGGTGGGACTAGCACCCACGAGCAGTACTTC.

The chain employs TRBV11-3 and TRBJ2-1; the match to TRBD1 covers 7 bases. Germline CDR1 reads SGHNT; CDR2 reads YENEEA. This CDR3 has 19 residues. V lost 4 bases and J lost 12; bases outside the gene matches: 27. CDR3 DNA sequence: TGTGCCAGCAGCTGGGGCTTCCCCGTTACGGGACAGTCCTCAATGGTGCAGTTCTTC. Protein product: CASSWGFPVTGQSSMVQFF. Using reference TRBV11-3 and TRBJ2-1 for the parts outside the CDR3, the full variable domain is EAGVVQSPRYKIIEKKQPVAFWCNPISGHNTLYWYLQNLGQGPELLIRYENEEAVDDSQLPKDRFSAERLKGVDSTLKIQPAELGDSAVYLCASSWGFPVTGQSSMVQFFGPGTRLTVL.

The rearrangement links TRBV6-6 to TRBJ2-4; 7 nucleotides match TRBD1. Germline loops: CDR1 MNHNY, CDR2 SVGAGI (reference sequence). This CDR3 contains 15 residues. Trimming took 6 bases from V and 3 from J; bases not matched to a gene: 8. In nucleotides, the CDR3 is TGTGCCAGCAGCTCAAAGGGGGACAGCAAAAACATTCAGTACTTC. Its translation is CASSSKGDSKNIQYF.

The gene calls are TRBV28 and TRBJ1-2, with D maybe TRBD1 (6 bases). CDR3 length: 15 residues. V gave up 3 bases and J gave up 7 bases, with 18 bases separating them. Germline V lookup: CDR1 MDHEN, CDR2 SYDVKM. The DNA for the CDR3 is TGTGCCAGCAGTTTCCTCGGTGGCGGGGGGCCTGGCTACACCTTC. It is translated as CASSFLGGGGPGYTF.

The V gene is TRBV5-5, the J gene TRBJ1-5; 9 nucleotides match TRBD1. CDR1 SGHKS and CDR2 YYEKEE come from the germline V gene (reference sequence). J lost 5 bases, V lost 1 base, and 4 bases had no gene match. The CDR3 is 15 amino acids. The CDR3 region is CASSLLTGGDQPQHF. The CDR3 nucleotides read TGTGCCAGCAGCTTGCTAACAGGGGGCGATCAGCCCCAGCATTTT. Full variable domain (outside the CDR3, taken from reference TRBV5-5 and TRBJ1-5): DAGVTQSPTHLIKTRGQQVTLRCSPISGHKSVSWYQQVLGQGPQFIFQYYEKEERGRGNFPDRFSARQFPNYSSELNVNALLLGDSALYLCASSLLTGGDQPQHFGDGTRLSIL.

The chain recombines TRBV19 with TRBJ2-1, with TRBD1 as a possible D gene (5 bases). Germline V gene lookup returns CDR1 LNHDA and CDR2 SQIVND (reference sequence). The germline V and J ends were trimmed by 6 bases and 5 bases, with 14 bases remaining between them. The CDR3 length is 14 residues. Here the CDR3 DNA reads TGTGCCAGTAGCCCCTGGACAACTAACAATGAGCAGTTCTTC. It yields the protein CASSPWTTNNEQFF. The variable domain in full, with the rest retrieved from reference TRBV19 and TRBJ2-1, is DGGITQSPKYLFRKEGQNVTLSCEQNLNHDAMYWYRQDPGQGLRLIYYSQIVNDFQKGDIAEGYSVSREKKESFPLTVTSAQKNPTAFYLCASSPWTTNNEQFFGPGTRLTVL.